This is a list of T cell receptor beta chains from one sample in a study of blood T cell repertoires in COVID-19. Only in-frame clones appear in the TCRdb table, and some are missing; sequencing was by immunoSEQ multiplex PCR. The repertoire includes 40,000 to 60,000 clones, 86% of them detected once, and about 15% sits in the top ten. The sequenced material came from peripheral blood. These receptors all stem from a human donor in a cohort sampled during active COVID-19. Both conserved end residues are part of each CDR3. A D gene is named only where the DNA matches it firmly.

length: 16
V: TRBV2
J: TRBJ2-7
D: NA
CDR3: CASSEDGGWRPYEQYF

length: 17
V: TRBV24-1
J: TRBJ2-6
D: TRBD1
CDR3: CATTQDRGISGANVLTF

length: 13
V: TRBV11-2
J: TRBJ1-2
D: NA
CDR3: CASSSGLNYGYTF

length: 16
V: TRBV23-1
J: TRBJ2-1
D: TRBD1
CDR3: CASSQKGTGDDNEQFF

length: 14
V: TRBV27
J: TRBJ2-7
D: NA
CDR3: CASSLAGSRYEQYF

length: 17
V: TRBV24-1
J: TRBJ1-2
D: NA
CDR3: CATSDLRRGGCNYGYTF

length: 14
V: TRBV7-8
J: TRBJ2-1
D: TRBD1
CDR3: CASSLGDRGSSGFF

length: 16
V: TRBV27
J: TRBJ1-1
D: NA
CDR3: CASIRRPGYRGTEAFF

length: 13
V: TRBV6-5
J: TRBJ1-2
D: NA
CDR3: CASLWTADYGYTF

length: 11
V: TRBV3-1/TRBV3-2
J: TRBJ2-2
D: NA
CDR3: CASRLRGELFF